A single T cell receptor beta chain is shown here with its context. Its antigen remains unknown. The data were obtained in a study of identical twins. Broader study findings: Reduced insertions were recorded for abundant cord blood beta clonotypes, with no such pattern in memory repertoires. Monozygotic twins shared more out-of-frame TCR alpha than recombination models predicted. Twin pairs had excess sharing that was weaker in beta out-of-frame sequences. Shared out-of-frame alpha sequences (those common to twins) showed excess low generation probability.

V lost 0 bases and J lost 5; bases outside the gene matches: 6. The germline V gene encodes CDR1 MGHRA and CDR2 YSYEKL. CDR3 size: 18 residues. TCRdb reprocessed the 5' RACE reads via MiXCR and lists one record per CDR3 protein. The table shows hundreds of thousands of distinct CDR3 sequences, with more than 13% occurring only once. The receptor's source is a woman between 18 and 29 years old in good health. The sample was memory (CD45RO+) T cells sorted from blood. The rearrangement joins TRBV4-1 to TRBJ2-3; 15 bases match TRBD2. CDR3 region: CASSQDRTSGGAVDTQYF. The CDR3 nucleotides read TGCGCCAGCAGCCAAGATCGGACTAGCGGGGGGGCCGTAGATACGCAGTATTTT.